These 6 T cell receptor beta chains originate from one sample sequenced in a study of T cell repertoires in cytomegalovirus infection. TCRdb fed the reads into MiXCR, producing one record per CDR3 protein. The sample lists about 300,000 distinct CDR3 sequences, 9.6% occurring once. The specimen sequenced was PBMCs. Receptors originate from a human donor in good health (CMV status not recorded). Some clones in this sample may be carry-over from other donors' samples.

The chain combines TRBV12-3 or TRBV12-4 with TRBJ2-1, with D perhaps matching TRBD2 (6 bases). V lost 5 bases to trimming and J lost 10 bases, with 12 bases between them. The CDR3 covers 12 residues. Here the CDR3 DNA reads TGTGCCAGCAGTCCGACTAGAGAAGAGCAGTTCTTC. This codes for CASSPTREEQFF.

This clonotype has ten or more counts. This chain joins TRBV15 and TRBJ1-4; D unclear. CDR1 and CDR2 (germline): LNHNV, YYDKDF (reference sequence). This CDR3 comprises 18 residues. V lost 0 bases and J lost 3, with 17 bases in between. CDR3 bases: TGTGCCACCAGCAGAGATCGGCAACTTACCGGGGCTAATGAAAAACTGTTTTTT. It encodes CATSRDRQLTGANEKLFF.

This clonotype was observed at least ten times. V usage is TRBV10-3 and J usage is TRBJ1-2; 11 bases are a match to TRBD1. Trimming at V came to 2 bases and at J to 6 bases, leaving 5 bases not matched to a gene. The CDR3 consists of 15 residues. The germline CDR1 and CDR2 sequences are ENHRY and SYGVKD. The CDR3 here is CAISEPGQGGHGYTF. The CDR3 DNA is TGTGCCATCAGTGAGCCGGGACAGGGGGGGCATGGCTACACCTTC.

The V gene is TRBV20-1, the J gene TRBJ2-5, with D perhaps matching TRBD2 (5 bases). Germline V gene lookup returns CDR1 DFQATT and CDR2 SNEGSKA (reference sequence). The CDR3 loop spans 15 amino acids. V was trimmed by 4 bases and J by 1 base, leaving 16 bases between them. DNA of the CDR3: TGCAGTGCTATGACCTCTCAGCGGATCCAAGAGACCCAGTACTTC. It encodes CSAMTSQRIQETQYF.

This clonotype was recorded at least ten times. This chain links TRBV10-3 with TRBJ1-1; weak D call: TRBD1 (6 bases). The length of the CDR3 is 14 residues. CDR1 and CDR2 (germline): ENHRY, SYGVKD. Trimming removed 8 bases at V and 1 base at J, with 14 bases between. The CDR3 nucleotides read TGTGCCATCGGCTCCGGGACACCGAACACTGAAGCTTTCTTT. Translation gives CAIGSGTPNTEAFF.

This clonotype was found many times. V and J are TRBV10-3 and TRBJ2-3; 8 positions agree with TRBD1. Per germline, CDR1 ENHRY and CDR2 SYGVKD. V lost 10 bases, J lost 0 bases, and 15 bases stayed unmatched. This CDR3 comprises 17 residues. The CDR3 is CATAGTGPSSSTDTQYF. The CDR3 DNA is TGTGCCACCGCTGGGACAGGTCCAAGCTCTAGCACAGATACGCAGTATTTT.